This T cell receptor (beta chain) was recovered during a study of coeliac disease. Findings and limits, study-wide: TRB repertoires were largely private, with most amino acid sequences found in only one sample.

Looked up from germline, CDR1 is SGHTA and CDR2 is FQGNSA. V trimming: 5 bases; J trimming: 5 bases; junction bases outside the gene matches: 3. The CDR3 runs to 14 residues. A few counts support this clone. No antigen is known for it. Data came from immunoSEQ multiplex PCR; TCRdb stores just in-frame clones and leaves some out. The repertoire holds thousands of clones, with more than 60% as singletons. This receptor was identified in a woman in her sixties with active celiac disease. The specimen sequenced was lamina propria lymphocytes from the gut. The chain employs TRBV7-2 and TRBJ2-5; 12 bases line up with TRBD2. The chain's CDR3 is CASSQTSGSETQYF. The DNA of the CDR3 is TGTGCCAGCAGCCAGACTAGCGGGAGTGAGACCCAGTACTTC.